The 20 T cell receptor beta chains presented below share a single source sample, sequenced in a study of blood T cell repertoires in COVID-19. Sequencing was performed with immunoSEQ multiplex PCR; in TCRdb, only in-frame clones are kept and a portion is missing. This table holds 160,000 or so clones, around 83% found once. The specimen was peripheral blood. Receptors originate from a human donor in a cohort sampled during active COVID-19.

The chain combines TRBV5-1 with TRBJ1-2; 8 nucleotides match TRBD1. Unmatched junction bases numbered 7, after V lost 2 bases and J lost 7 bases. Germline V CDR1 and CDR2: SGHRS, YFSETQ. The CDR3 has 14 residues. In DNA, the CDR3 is TGCGCCAGCAGCTTACGGACAGGGCCCGCTGGCTACACCTTC. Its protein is CASSLRTGPAGYTF.

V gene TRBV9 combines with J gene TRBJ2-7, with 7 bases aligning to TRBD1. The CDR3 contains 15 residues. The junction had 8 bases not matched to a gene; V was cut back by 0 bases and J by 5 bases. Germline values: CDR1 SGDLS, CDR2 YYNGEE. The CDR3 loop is CASSVGVTGPNEQYF. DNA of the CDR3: TGTGCCAGCAGCGTAGGGGTGACAGGGCCTAACGAGCAGTACTTC.

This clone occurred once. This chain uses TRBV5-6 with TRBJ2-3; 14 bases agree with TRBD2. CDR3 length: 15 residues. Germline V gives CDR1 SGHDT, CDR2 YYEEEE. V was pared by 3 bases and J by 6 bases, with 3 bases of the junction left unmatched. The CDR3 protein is CASSSGLAGDDTQYF. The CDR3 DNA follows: TGTGCCAGCAGCTCGGGACTAGCGGGAGACGATACGCAGTATTTT.

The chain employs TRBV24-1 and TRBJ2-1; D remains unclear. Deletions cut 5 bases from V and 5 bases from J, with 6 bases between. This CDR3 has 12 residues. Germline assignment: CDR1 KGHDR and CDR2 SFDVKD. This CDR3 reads CATSATDNEQFF. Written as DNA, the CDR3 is TGTGCCACCAGTGCCACAGACAATGAGCAGTTCTTC.

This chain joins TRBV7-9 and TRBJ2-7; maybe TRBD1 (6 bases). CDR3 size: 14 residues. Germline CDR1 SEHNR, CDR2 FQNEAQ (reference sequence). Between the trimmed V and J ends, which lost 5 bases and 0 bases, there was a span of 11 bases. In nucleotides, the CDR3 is TGTGCCAGCAGCCCCCGGGACACCTCCTACGAGCAGTACTTC. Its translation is CASSPRDTSYEQYF.

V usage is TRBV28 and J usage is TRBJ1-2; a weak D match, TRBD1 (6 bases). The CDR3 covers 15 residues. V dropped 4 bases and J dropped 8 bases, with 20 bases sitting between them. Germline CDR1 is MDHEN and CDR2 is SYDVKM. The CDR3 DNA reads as TGTGCCAGCAGTTCCCCCCTAACAGGGCGAGGAGGCTACACCTTC. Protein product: CASSSPLTGRGGYTF.

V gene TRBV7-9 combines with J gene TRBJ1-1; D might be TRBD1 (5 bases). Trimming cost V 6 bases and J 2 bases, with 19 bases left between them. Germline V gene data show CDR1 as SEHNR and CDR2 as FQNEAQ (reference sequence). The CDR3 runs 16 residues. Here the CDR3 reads CASRQNNQGVNTEAFF. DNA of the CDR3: TGTGCCAGCAGACAAAATAACCAGGGTGTCAACACTGAAGCTTTCTTT.

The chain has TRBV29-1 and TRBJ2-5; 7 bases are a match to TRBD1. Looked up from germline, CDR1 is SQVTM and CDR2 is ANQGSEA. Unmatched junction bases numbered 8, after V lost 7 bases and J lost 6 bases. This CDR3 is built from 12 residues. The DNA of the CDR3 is TGCAGCGGCACAGGGGTGGGGCAGACCCAGTACTTC. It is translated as CSGTGVGQTQYF. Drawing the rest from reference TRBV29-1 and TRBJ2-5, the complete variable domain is SAVISQKPSRDICQRGTSLTIQCQVDSQVTMMFWYRQQPGQSLTLIATANQGSEATYESGFVIDKFPISRPNLTFSTLTVSNMSPEDSSIYLCSGTGVGQTQYFGPGTRLLVL.

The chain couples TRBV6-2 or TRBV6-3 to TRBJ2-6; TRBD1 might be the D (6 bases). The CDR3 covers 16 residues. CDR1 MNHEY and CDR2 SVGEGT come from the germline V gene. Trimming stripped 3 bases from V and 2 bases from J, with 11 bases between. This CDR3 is CASSYYGGPGANVLTF. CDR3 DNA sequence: TGTGCCAGCAGTTATTATGGGGGCCCTGGGGCCAACGTCCTGACTTTC.

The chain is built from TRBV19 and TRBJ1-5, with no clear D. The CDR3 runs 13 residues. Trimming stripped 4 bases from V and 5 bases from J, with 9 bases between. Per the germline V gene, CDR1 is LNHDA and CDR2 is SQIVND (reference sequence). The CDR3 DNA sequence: TGTGCCAGTAGTAGCGACTATTATCAGCCCCAGCATTTT. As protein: CASSSDYYQPQHF.

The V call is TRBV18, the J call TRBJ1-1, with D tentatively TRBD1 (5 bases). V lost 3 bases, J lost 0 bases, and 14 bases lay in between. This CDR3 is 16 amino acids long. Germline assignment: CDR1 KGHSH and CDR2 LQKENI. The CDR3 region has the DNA TGTGCCAGCTCACCTTTGGGACTCACCCTGAACACTGAAGCTTTCTTT. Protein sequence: CASSPLGLTLNTEAFF.

The chain's CDR3 is CATGTSTDTQYF. The CDR3 DNA reads as TGTGCCACCGGGACTAGCACAGATACGCAGTATTTT. The rearrangement uses TRBV15 and TRBJ2-3; D is perhaps TRBD2 (6 bases). Germline V CDR1 and CDR2: LNHNV, YYDKDF (reference sequence). The CDR3 extends over 12 amino acids. With 8 bases removed from V and 0 bases from J, the gap between germline ends came to 6 bases.

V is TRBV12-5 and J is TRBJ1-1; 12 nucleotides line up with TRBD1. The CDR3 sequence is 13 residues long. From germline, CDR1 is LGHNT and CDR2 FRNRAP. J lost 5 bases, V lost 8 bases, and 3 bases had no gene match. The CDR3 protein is CASRDRGPTEAFF. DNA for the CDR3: TGTGCTAGTCGGGACAGGGGGCCTACTGAAGCTTTCTTT.

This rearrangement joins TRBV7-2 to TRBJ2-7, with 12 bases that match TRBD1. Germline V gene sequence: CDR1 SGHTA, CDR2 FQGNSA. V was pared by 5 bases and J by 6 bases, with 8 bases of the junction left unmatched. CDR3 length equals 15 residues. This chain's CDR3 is CASSPGGTGGGEQYF. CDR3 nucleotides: TGTGCCAGCAGCCCCGGAGGGACAGGGGGCGGCGAGCAGTACTTC.

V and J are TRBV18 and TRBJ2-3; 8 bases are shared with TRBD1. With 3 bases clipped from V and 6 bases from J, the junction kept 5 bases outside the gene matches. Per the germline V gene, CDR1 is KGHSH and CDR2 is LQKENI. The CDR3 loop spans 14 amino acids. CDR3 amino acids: CASSPGTGGDTQYF. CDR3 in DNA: TGTGCCAGCTCACCGGGGACAGGAGGGGATACGCAGTATTTT.

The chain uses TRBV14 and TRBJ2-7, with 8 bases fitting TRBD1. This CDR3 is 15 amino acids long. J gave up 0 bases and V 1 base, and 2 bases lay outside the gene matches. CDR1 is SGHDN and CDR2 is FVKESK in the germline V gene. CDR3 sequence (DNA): TGTGCCAGCAGCCAAGGGACAGGGTTCTCCTACGAGCAGTACTTC. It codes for CASSQGTGFSYEQYF.

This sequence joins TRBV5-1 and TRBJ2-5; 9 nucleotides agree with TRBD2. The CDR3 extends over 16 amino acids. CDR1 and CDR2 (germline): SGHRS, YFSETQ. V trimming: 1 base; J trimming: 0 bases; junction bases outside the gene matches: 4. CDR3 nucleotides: TGCGCCAGCAGCTTGAATTCTAGCGGGGACCAAGAGACCCAGTACTTC. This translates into CASSLNSSGDQETQYF.

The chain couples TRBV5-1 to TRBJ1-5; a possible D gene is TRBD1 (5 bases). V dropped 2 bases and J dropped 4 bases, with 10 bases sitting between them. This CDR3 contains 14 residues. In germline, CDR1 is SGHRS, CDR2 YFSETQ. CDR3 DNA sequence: TGCGCCAGCAGCTTCGGGGGGGAGAATCAGCCCCAGCATTTT. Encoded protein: CASSFGGENQPQHF. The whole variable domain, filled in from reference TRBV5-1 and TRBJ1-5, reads KAGVTQTPRYLIKTRGQQVTLSCSPISGHRSVSWYQQTPGQGLQFLFEYFSETQRNKGNFPGRFSGRQFSNSRSEMNVSTLELGDSALYLCASSFGGENQPQHFGDGTRLSIL.

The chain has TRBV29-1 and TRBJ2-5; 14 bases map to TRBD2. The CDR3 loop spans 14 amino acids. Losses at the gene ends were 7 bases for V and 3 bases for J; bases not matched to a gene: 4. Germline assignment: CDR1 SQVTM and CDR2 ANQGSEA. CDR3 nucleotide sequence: TGCAGCGGAGGACTAGCGGGAGGTAAAGAGACCCAGTACTTC. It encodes CSGGLAGGKETQYF. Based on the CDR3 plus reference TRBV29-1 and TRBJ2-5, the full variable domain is SAVISQKPSRDICQRGTSLTIQCQVDSQVTMMFWYRQQPGQSLTLIATANQGSEATYESGFVIDKFPISRPNLTFSTLTVSNMSPEDSSIYLCSGGLAGGKETQYFGPGTRLLVL.

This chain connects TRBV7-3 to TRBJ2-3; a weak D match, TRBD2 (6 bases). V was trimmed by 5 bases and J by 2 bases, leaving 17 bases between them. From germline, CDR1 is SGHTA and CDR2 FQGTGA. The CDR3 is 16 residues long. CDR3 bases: TGTGCCAGCAGCGAGTATGGCGGGGCCCCCACAGATACGCAGTATTTT. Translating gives CASSEYGGAPTDTQYF.